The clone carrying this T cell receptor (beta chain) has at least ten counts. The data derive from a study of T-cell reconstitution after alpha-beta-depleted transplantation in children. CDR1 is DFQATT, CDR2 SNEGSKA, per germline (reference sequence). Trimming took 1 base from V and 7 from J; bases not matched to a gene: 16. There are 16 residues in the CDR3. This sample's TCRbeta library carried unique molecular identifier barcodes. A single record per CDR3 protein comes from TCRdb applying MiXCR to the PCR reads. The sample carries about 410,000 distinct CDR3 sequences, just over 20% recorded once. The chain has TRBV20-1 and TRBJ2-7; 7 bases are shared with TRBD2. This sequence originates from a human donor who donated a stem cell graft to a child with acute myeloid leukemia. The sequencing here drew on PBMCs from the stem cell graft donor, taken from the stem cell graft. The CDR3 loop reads CSARVGVGTKSREQYF. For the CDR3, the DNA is TGCAGTGCTAGAGTTGGAGTCGGGACTAAGTCTAGGGAGCAGTACTTC.